The clone carrying this T cell receptor beta chain was recorded once. Its antigen is still unknown. This CDR3 contains 13 residues. V lost 0 bases and J 4 bases, leaving 6 bases between the germline ends. CDR1 SGDLS and CDR2 YYNGEE come from the germline V gene. The sample comes from a study of metastatic and nonmetastatic thyroid tumors. No treatment had been given to any patient before thyroid surgery. Study-wide findings and caveats: Benign nodules were reported to have significantly lower TCR beta diversity than malignant thyroid tumors, in blood and tumor.

As handled by the study authors: A classifier for distant metastasis in papillary thyroid cancer was constructed using CDR3 differences observed across clinicopathological groups. From the PCR reads, TCRdb re-called clones with MiXCR. The V and J calls come from TCRdb's annotation, not from the publication. The sample shows some 6,900 clones, approximately 31% of them seen only once. This clonotype originated in a female donor with papillary thyroid cancer or a benign thyroid nodule (not recorded which). Some clones in this sample may be carry-over from other donors' samples. The chain uses TRBV9 and TRBJ2-3; the D is unclear. The sequencing input was tumor tissue. The CDR3 DNA sequence: TGTGCCAGCAGCGTAGCTCCCGCAGATACGCAGTATTTT. Amino acids: CASSVAPADTQYF.